The rows below give T cell receptor beta chains drawn from one sample of a study of technical replicates of blood from a few donors. The data were produced by immunoSEQ multiplex PCR, yet TCRdb's version contains in-frame clones alone and is incomplete. The repertoire holds around 50,000 clones, with approximately 90% as singletons. Sequencing input: PBMCs. Receptor source: a human donor in good health. Some clones in this sample may be carry-over from other donors' samples. The CDR3 runs from the conserved cysteine through the conserved F or W. Each record gives: V gene, clone size, D gene, J gene, CDR3 DNA, CDR3 protein. D genes are given only for firm matches. The size entry is marked missing in some rows and otherwise reads once, few, many or a size class.

TRBV6-4,NA,TRBD1,TRBJ2-3,TGTGCCAGCAGTGACTCGGGGGGACAGGGGTCGAATACGCAGTATTTT,CASSDSGGQGSNTQYF
TRBV7-2,once,NA,TRBJ2-3,TGTGCCAGCAGCTTAGGCGGGGCCCAGGGAGATACGCAGTATTTT,CASSLGGAQGDTQYF
TRBV19,NA,NA,TRBJ1-2,TGTGCCAGTAGTATGCCACCACATAACTATGGCTACACCTTC,CASSMPPHNYGYTF
TRBV6-4,once,TRBD1,TRBJ1-6,TGTGCCAGCAGTGAAACAGGGGGAGGTTCACCCCTCCACTTT,CASSETGGGSPLHF
TRBV6-1,NA,TRBD1,TRBJ2-2,TGTGCCAGCATTACAACAGGGGGCACCGGGGAGCTGTTTTTT,CASITTGGTGELFF
TRBV28,NA,TRBD2,TRBJ2-7,TGTGCCAGCGGGGGGGGGTCGTCTAATCCCTACGAGCAGTACTTC,CASGGGSSNPYEQYF
TRBV19,NA,NA,TRBJ1-2,TGTGCCAGTAGCCACGGACAGAAGAACTATGGCTACACCTTC,CASSHGQKNYGYTF
TRBV12-2,NA,NA,TRBJ2-5,TGTGCAAGTCGTCGGACGGGGGTCTTTCAAGAGACCCAGTACTTC,CASRRTGVFQETQYF
TRBV7-9,NA,NA,TRBJ1-6,TGTGCCAGCAGCTTAGGCGCAGGCAATAATTCACCCCTCCACTTT,CASSLGAGNNSPLHF
TRBV7-2,NA,TRBD2,TRBJ2-7,TGTGCCAGCAGCTTAGCACTAGCGGGCTACGAGCAGTACTTC,CASSLALAGYEQYF
TRBV29-1,NA,NA,TRBJ1-2,TGCAGTACCCACGAGGGCTACACCTTC,CSTHEGYTF
TRBV10-3,NA,TRBD2,TRBJ2-5,TGTGCCATCAGTGAGGCATTAGCGGGGTCATCGGGGACCCAGTACTTC,CAISEALAGSSGTQYF
TRBV4-1,NA,NA,TRBJ2-7,TGCGCCAGCAGCCCGGACTACCGGAGCGAGCAGTACTTC,CASSPDYRSEQYF
TRBV4-3,NA,TRBD1,TRBJ2-7,TGCGCCAGCAGCCAAGAAGTGGGACAGGGCCTCTACGAGCAGTACTTC,CASSQEVGQGLYEQYF
TRBV12-5,NA,NA,TRBJ2-7,TGTGCTAGTGGTTTGGACAACAGGTACGAGCAGTACTTC,CASGLDNRYEQYF
TRBV5-1,NA,TRBD2,TRBJ2-3,TGCGCCAGCAGTTTTTCACTCGGGACTAGCGGGAGACCTAGCACAGATACGCAGTATTTT,CASSFSLGTSGRPSTDTQYF
TRBV6-1,NA,TRBD2,TRBJ2-7,TGTGCCAGCAGTGAATTAGCGGGGGGGGTCTACGAGCAGTACTTC,CASSELAGGVYEQYF
TRBV7-8,NA,TRBD2,TRBJ2-3,TGTGCCAGCAGCTTACTAGCGGGCACAGATACGCAGTATTTT,CASSLLAGTDTQYF
TRBV13,NA,TRBD1,TRBJ2-2,TGTGCCAGCAGCCCCGGACAGGTTTCTCGATCCGGGGAGCTGTTTTTT,CASSPGQVSRSGELFF
TRBV29-1,NA,TRBD1,TRBJ1-1,TGCAGCTTCAAGGGGGCGAGGACTGAAGCTTTCTTT,CSFKGARTEAFF
TRBV2,NA,NA,TRBJ1-3,TGTGCCAGCAGTGGGGAGACTGGAAACACCATATATTTT,CASSGETGNTIYF
TRBV29-1,NA,NA,TRBJ2-7,TGCAGCGCCCGATGGGTGGGCTACGAGCAGTACTTC,CSARWVGYEQYF
TRBV7-9,NA,NA,TRBJ1-6,TGTGCCAGCAGCCAAGGTGCTGGGGGGAATTCACCCCTCCACTTT,CASSQGAGGNSPLHF
TRBV10-3,NA,NA,TRBJ2-7,TGTGCCATCAGTGAGACCTCGGGCGAGCAGTACTTC,CAISETSGEQYF
TRBV19,NA,NA,TRBJ1-1,TGTGCCAGCCGAATGAGGGCGGCTCCCGAAGCTTTCTTT,CASRMRAAPEAFF
TRBV13,NA,NA,TRBJ1-1,TGTGCCAGCAGCACGCCGGGGACTGGCAACACTGAAGCTTTCTTT,CASSTPGTGNTEAFF
TRBV6-5,once,NA,TRBJ2-3,TGTGCCAGCAGTCCCTATGAAGGCACAGATACGCAGTATTTT,CASSPYEGTDTQYF
TRBV19,NA,NA,TRBJ1-1,TGTGCCAGTAGGGGCGGGGGCTTGGCGGTTACTGAAGCTTTCTTT,CASRGGGLAVTEAFF
TRBV6-6,NA,TRBD2,TRBJ2-2,TGTGCCAGCAGGGGACTAGCGGGAGAGACCGGGGAGCTGTTTTTT,CASRGLAGETGELFF
TRBV5-4,once,NA,TRBJ1-2,TGTGCCAGCAGCTTAGCAGCAACCAGGGGCGCTGGCTACACCTTC,CASSLAATRGAGYTF
TRBV7-2,NA,NA,TRBJ1-5,TGTGCCAGCAGCCGGGTTCTTGATAGCAATCAGCCCCAGCATTTT,CASSRVLDSNQPQHF
TRBV6-1,once,NA,TRBJ2-3,TGTGCCAGCAGTGGATTGGGCAGAACAGATACGCAGTATTTT,CASSGLGRTDTQYF
TRBV4-2,NA,TRBD2,TRBJ2-7,TGTGCCAGCAGCCAAGATTGGACTAGCGGGAGTTACGAGCAGTACTTC,CASSQDWTSGSYEQYF
TRBV18,once,TRBD1,TRBJ1-1,TGTGCCAGCTCCGGGACAGAGAACACTGAAGCTTTCTTT,CASSGTENTEAFF
TRBV5-1,NA,TRBD2,TRBJ2-3,TGCGCCAGCAGCTCGCCCGTGGCGGGGGGGGGTGTAGGGGATTTT,CASSSPVAGGGVGDF
TRBV14,NA,NA,TRBJ2-1,TGTGCCAGCAGCCAAGAGACTACCTTGGAGCAGTTCTTC,CASSQETTLEQFF
TRBV4-3,NA,NA,TRBJ2-3,TGCGCCAGCAGCTTCTCGGGGACAGATACGCAGTATTTT,CASSFSGTDTQYF
TRBV4-3,NA,NA,TRBJ1-4,TGCGCCAGCAGCCCGAGAGGGCAGCTTAATGAAAAACTGTTTTTT,CASSPRGQLNEKLFF
TRBV6-6,NA,TRBD1,TRBJ2-7,TGTGCCAGCAGCCAATACCCGGGACAGGATCCCTACGAGCAGTACTTC,CASSQYPGQDPYEQYF
TRBV10-2,NA,NA,TRBJ1-6,TGCGCCAGCAGGGGGAGGGAATCACCCCTCCACTTT,CASRGRESPLHF
TRBV5-6,NA,TRBD1,TRBJ2-7,TGTGCCAGCAGCTTGGTTAGACAGGGGCACAGCGAGCAGTACTTC,CASSLVRQGHSEQYF
TRBV7-8,NA,TRBD1,TRBJ1-4,TGTGCCAGCAGCTTATCGGGGACAGGCAATGAAAAACTGTTTTTT,CASSLSGTGNEKLFF
TRBV5-6,NA,NA,TRBJ1-6,TGTGCCAGCAGCTTGTGGGTCAGGGAAGGTTCACCCCTCCACTTT,CASSLWVREGSPLHF
TRBV2,once,TRBD1,TRBJ1-6,TGTGCCACCAAGGGGCAGGGGGATAATTCACCCCTCCACTTT,CATKGQGDNSPLHF
TRBV27,NA,TRBD1,TRBJ2-7,TGTGCCAGCAGCCTGACAGGGAACCACGAGCAGTACTTC,CASSLTGNHEQYF
TRBV6-5,NA,NA,TRBJ2-1,TGTGCCAGCAGGCGGGGTCTGGAGGCTGAGCAGTTCTTC,CASRRGLEAEQFF